This passage covers 20 T cell receptor beta chains from one sample sequenced in a study of cytomegalovirus exposure and HLA in healthy donors. The table came from immunoSEQ multiplex PCR; TCRdb's copy has only in-frame clones and leaves some out. The table includes roughly 60,000 clones, around 94% detected once. Sequenced sample: PBMCs. The receptors originated from a young man in good health and CMV-seronegative.

The chain joins TRBV7-2 to TRBJ2-2, with 9 bases fitting TRBD1. V was pared by 0 bases and J by 4 bases, with 6 bases of the junction left unmatched. Germline V gene sequence: CDR1 SGHTA, CDR2 FQGNSA. This CDR3 is 17 amino acids long. CDR3 sequence (DNA): TGTGCCAGCAGCTTAGCGCCGGGACAGGGTAGCACCGGGGAGCTGTTTTTT. Encoded protein: CASSLAPGQGSTGELFF. Full variable domain (rest looked up from reference TRBV7-2 and TRBJ2-2): GAGVSQSPSNKVTEKGKDVELRCDPISGHTALYWYRQSLGQGLEFLIYFQGNSAPDKSGLPSDRFSAERTGGSVSTLTIQRTQQEDSAVYLCASSLAPGQGSTGELFFGEGSRLTVL.

The chain joins TRBV6-1 to TRBJ2-1; D may be TRBD2 (6 bases). CDR1 MNHNS and CDR2 SASEGT come from the germline V gene. The CDR3 covers 16 residues. The ends were cut back, 1 base at V and 5 bases at J, with 15 bases in the middle. CDR3 sequence reads: CASSEVSGLMDNEQFF. CDR3 sequence (DNA): TGTGCCAGCAGTGAAGTTTCTGGACTAATGGACAATGAGCAGTTCTTC.

This sequence joins TRBV29-1 and TRBJ2-2; 7 bases agree with TRBD2. V lost 6 bases and J lost 2; bases outside the gene matches: 3. In germline, CDR1 is SQVTM, CDR2 ANQGSEA. This CDR3 comprises 13 residues. The CDR3 protein is CSVGGRNTGELFF. CDR3 nucleotides: TGCAGCGTGGGGGGGAGAAACACCGGGGAGCTGTTTTTT.

This clone was recorded once. The chain joins TRBV6-1 to TRBJ2-7, with D tentatively TRBD2 (6 bases). CDR1 and CDR2 from the germline V gene are MNHNS and SASEGT. The CDR3 spans 14 residues. Between the trimmed V and J ends, which lost 1 base and 2 bases, there was a span of 9 bases. Here the CDR3 reads CASSEGAGTYEQYF. Here the CDR3 DNA reads TGTGCCAGCAGTGAAGGGGCGGGGACCTACGAGCAGTACTTC.

The chain joins TRBV4-3 to TRBJ2-1, with TRBD1 matching over 7 bases. Germline trimming cut 1 base from V and 6 bases from J; bases unmatched to any gene: 0. The CDR3 sequence is 13 residues long. The germline CDR1 and CDR2 sequences are LGHNA and YSLEER. CDR3 nucleotide sequence: TGCGCCAGCAGCCAAGGACAGGGCAATGAGCAGTTCTTC. Amino acids: CASSQGQGNEQFF.

This clone was seen a single time. The gene calls are TRBV10-3 and TRBJ2-7; 7 positions match TRBD2. The ends lost 10 bases at V and 0 bases at J; junction bases unmatched: 6. Germline CDR1 ENHRY, CDR2 SYGVKD. The CDR3 covers 13 residues. The CDR3 coding sequence is TGTGCCACCGAAACTAGCGACTCCTACGAGCAGTACTTC. The encoded protein is CATETSDSYEQYF.

The V gene is TRBV19, the J gene TRBJ1-5; TRBD1 matches at 9 bases. This CDR3 spans 14 amino acids. Germline V lookup: CDR1 LNHDA, CDR2 SQIVND (reference sequence). Losses at the gene ends were 9 bases for V and 4 bases for J; bases not matched to a gene: 7. The CDR3 protein is CASSGTGQNQPQHF. CDR3 bases: TGTGCCAGCAGTGGGACAGGGCAGAATCAGCCCCAGCATTTT.

The chain combines TRBV19 with TRBJ1-5, with D perhaps TRBD1 (5 bases). With 2 bases removed from V and 9 bases from J, the gap between germline ends came to 14 bases. CDR3 length equals 14 residues. Germline CDR1 LNHDA, CDR2 SQIVND (reference sequence). The CDR3 sequence is CASSITQGWRPQHF. The DNA for the CDR3 is TGTGCCAGTAGTATAACCCAGGGATGGAGGCCCCAGCATTTT.

This clone appeared once. V gene TRBV7-2 combines with J gene TRBJ1-1, with 7 bases fitting TRBD1. V was pared by 5 bases and J by 6 bases, with 6 bases of the junction left unmatched. This CDR3 has 13 amino acids. Germline CDR1 is SGHTA and CDR2 is FQGNSA. The CDR3 region has the DNA TGTGCCAGCAGCCGGTCCCAGGGGGCTGAAGCTTTCTTT. It is translated as CASSRSQGAEAFF.

The chain links TRBV5-8 to TRBJ2-1; perhaps TRBD1 as D (6 bases). The CDR3 spans 13 residues. CDR1 is SGHTS, CDR2 YDEGEE, per germline. V was pared by 0 bases and J by 7 bases, with 8 bases between. CDR3 in DNA: TGTGCCAGCAGCTTGGACAGGGTGAATGAGCAGTTCTTC. This codes for CASSLDRVNEQFF.

The sample holds one count of this clone. The rearrangement joins TRBV6-5 to TRBJ2-5; D remains ambiguous. Germline CDR1 is MNHEY and CDR2 is SVGAGI. The CDR3 has 15 residues. Between the trimmed V and J ends, which lost 0 bases and 0 bases, there was a span of 8 bases. Here the CDR3 DNA reads TGTGCCAGCAGTTACTCAAATAATGACCAAGAGACCCAGTACTTC. Protein sequence: CASSYSNNDQETQYF.

V and J are TRBV28 and TRBJ2-1, with D unresolved. The V end lost 1 base, the J end lost 15 bases, and 10 bases lay between the germline ends. The CDR3 contains 11 residues. Germline V gives CDR1 MDHEN, CDR2 SYDVKM. The CDR3 protein is CASSLSLEVFF. In nucleotides, the CDR3 is TGTGCCAGCAGTTTATCTTTAGAGGTGTTCTTC.

The V call is TRBV28, the J call TRBJ2-7; TRBD2 might be the D (6 bases). Per the germline V gene, CDR1 is MDHEN and CDR2 is SYDVKM. V was pared by 8 bases and J by 0 bases, with 14 bases between. The CDR3 is made up of 14 amino acids. CDR3 nucleotides: TGTGCCAGCGGGTTGGGACTTCACTCCTACGAGCAGTACTTC. The encoded protein is CASGLGLHSYEQYF.

This clone was seen once. The chain carries TRBV27 and TRBJ2-3; D remains ambiguous. Germline V CDR1 and CDR2: MNHEY, SMNVEV (reference sequence). The CDR3 sequence is 18 residues long. Trimming shortened V by 3 bases and J by 2 bases, and 21 bases separated the two germline ends. This CDR3 is CASSFRVRSRTFTDTQYF. The DNA for the CDR3 is TGTGCCAGCAGTTTCCGAGTCCGGAGCCGCACTTTCACAGATACGCAGTATTTT.

This chain uses TRBV7-8 with TRBJ2-1; unclear D gene. The CDR3 loop spans 13 amino acids. Germline V lookup: CDR1 SGHVS, CDR2 FQNEAQ. V was cut by 1 base and J by 6 bases, with 7 bases left in between. CDR3 sequence (DNA): TGTGCCAGCAGCTTAGGGCTGATCAATGAGCAGTTCTTC. Translated: CASSLGLINEQFF.

The table lists this clone with a few counts. The chain is built from TRBV12-5 and TRBJ2-5, with a weak D call TRBD2 (5 bases). Germline V gene lookup returns CDR1 LGHNT and CDR2 FRNRAP. V lost 5 bases and J 1 base, leaving 11 bases between the germline ends. There are 14 residues in the CDR3. CDR3 DNA: TGTGCTAGTGGTCCGGGGAATAGCCAAGAGACCCAGTACTTC. The encoded protein is CASGPGNSQETQYF.

The DNA for the CDR3 is TGCGCCAGCAGCTTGGAGCAGGTCGAGGGCGAGCAGTACTTC. It translates to CASSLEQVEGEQYF. This chain uses TRBV5-1 with TRBJ2-7; the D gene is possibly TRBD2 (5 bases). The ends were cut back, 0 bases at V and 6 bases at J, with 13 bases in the middle. Germline assignment: CDR1 SGHRS and CDR2 YFSETQ. This CDR3 comprises 14 residues.

J is TRBJ2-7 and V is TRBV6-1; 7 bases line up with TRBD1. V shed 2 bases, J shed 2 bases, and the junction held 15 bases outside the gene matches. CDR3 length: 18 residues. The V gene's germline CDR1 is MNHNS and CDR2 SASEGT. The DNA of the CDR3 is TGTGCCAGCAGTGAATCGACAGGGAGCGAGACACAAGCCTACGAGCAGTACTTC. Its protein is CASSESTGSETQAYEQYF.

This rearrangement joins TRBV4-3 to TRBJ2-3; D not resolved. The germline V gene has CDR1 LGHNA and CDR2 YSLEER. Trimming took off 2 bases at V and 6 bases at J, with 12 bases between the two ends. The CDR3 covers 14 residues. CDR3 sequence reads: CASSQSLWADTQYF. The CDR3 coding sequence is TGCGCCAGCAGCCAATCCCTCTGGGCCGATACGCAGTATTTT.

The chain is built from TRBV6-6 and TRBJ2-7; a possible D gene is TRBD1 (6 bases). Germline lookup yields CDR1 MNHNY and CDR2 SVGAGI (reference sequence). The V end was cut by 1 base, the J end by 6 bases, with 10 bases between. This CDR3 spans 13 amino acids. DNA for the CDR3: TGTGCCAGCAGTTACTACAGGGCGGGCGAGCAGTACTTC. Translation gives CASSYYRAGEQYF.